This T cell receptor beta chain was identified during a study of liver allograft versus peripheral blood T cells. Across the study: Blood and transplanted-liver T cell receptor repertoires from recipients were compared. Overall study findings and caveats: It was reported that the T cell receptor repertoires found inside liver allografts differed from those that were detected in peripheral blood.

Each CDR3 protein is one row after TCRdb ran MiXCR on the reads. The sample lists thousands of distinct CDR3 sequences, roughly 21% seen once, with over 5% in the top ten. This clonotype was seen only a few times. Its antigen remains unknown. This TCR was sampled from a human patient who had a liver transplant. The graft donor may have contributed some T cells.

The CDR3 loop reads CSARPPGLAGTGELFF. The CDR3 nucleotides are TGCAGTGCTAGGCCCCCGGGACTAGCTGGGACCGGGGAGCTGTTTTTT. The rearrangement uses TRBV20-1 and TRBJ2-2; 9 bases are a match to TRBD2. The trim removed 3 bases at V and 5 bases at J, leaving 10 bases unmatched. This CDR3 is 16 amino acids long. Germline V lookup: CDR1 DFQATT, CDR2 SNEGSKA (reference sequence).